Sequencing of this T cell receptor beta chain was carried out in a study of T cell changes during pregnancy in multiple sclerosis. The CDR3 consists of 14 residues. Germline CDR1 and CDR2: MNHEY and SVGAGI. The ends were cut back, 2 bases at V and 5 bases at J, with 10 bases in the middle. The repertoire was sequenced with immunoSEQ multiplex PCR; TCRdb's copy has only in-frame clones and lacks some. This sample has 40,000 to 45,000 clones, with 75% to 95% found just once. The receptor's source is a female donor with multiple sclerosis, enrolled in a pregnancy study. The rearrangement joins TRBV6-5 to TRBJ1-5; D is perhaps TRBD1 (6 bases). The source material was CD4+ T cells from peripheral blood mononuclear cells, sampled before pregnancy. The CDR3 protein is CASSYRGYDQPQHF. DNA for the CDR3: TGTGCCAGCAGTTACAGGGGGTACGATCAGCCCCAGCATTTT.